This is a list of T cell receptor beta chains from one sample in a study of blood T cell repertoires in COVID-19. Assay used: immunoSEQ multiplex PCR; TCRdb lists only in-frame clones, some missing. Of 95,000 to 150,000 clones in the sample, around three quarters were seen once. Material for sequencing was peripheral blood. The receptors come from a woman aged 80 or over with acute or convalescent COVID-19. CDR3s include the opening cysteine and the closing phenylalanine or tryptophan. The order of the fields is V gene, J gene, clone size, D gene, CDR3 protein, CDR3 DNA. A D gene is named only where the DNA matches it firmly. The size of a clone is reported for some rows only, either as once, few or many, or as a class for expanded clones.

v_call: TRBV12-3/TRBV12-4
j_call: TRBJ1-2
clone_size: NA
d_call: NA
cdr3_aa: CASSVQVHYGYTF
cdr3_nt: TGTGCCAGCAGTGTACAGGTTCACTATGGCTACACCTTC

v_call: TRBV19
j_call: TRBJ1-1
clone_size: NA
d_call: NA
cdr3_aa: CASSIPSGEVFFEAFF
cdr3_nt: TGTGCCAGTAGTATCCCCTCGGGGGAGGTCTTCTTTGAAGCTTTCTTT

v_call: TRBV28
j_call: TRBJ2-3
clone_size: NA
d_call: TRBD2
cdr3_aa: CAGSTEYASGFTDTQYF
cdr3_nt: TGTGCCGGTAGCACTGAGTATGCTAGCGGGTTCACAGATACGCAGTATTTT

v_call: TRBV5-6
j_call: TRBJ1-5
clone_size: NA
d_call: NA
cdr3_aa: CASSQGRDQPQHF
cdr3_nt: TGTGCCAGCAGCCAGGGTCGGGATCAGCCCCAGCATTTT

v_call: TRBV7-9
j_call: TRBJ2-5
clone_size: NA
d_call: NA
cdr3_aa: CASSWTVYQETQYF
cdr3_nt: TGTGCCAGCAGTTGGACAGTGTACCAAGAGACCCAGTACTTC

v_call: TRBV6-5
j_call: TRBJ1-3
clone_size: few
d_call: NA
cdr3_aa: CASSLQETGNTIYF
cdr3_nt: TGTGCCAGCAGCCTACAGGAAACTGGAAACACCATATATTTT

v_call: TRBV18
j_call: TRBJ1-1
clone_size: NA
d_call: TRBD1
cdr3_aa: CASSPRDRATEAFF
cdr3_nt: TGTGCCAGCTCACCTCGGGACAGGGCCACTGAAGCTTTCTTT

v_call: TRBV9
j_call: TRBJ1-6
clone_size: NA
d_call: NA
cdr3_aa: CASSGLITHNSPLHF
cdr3_nt: TGTGCCAGCAGCGGATTAATAACTCATAATTCACCCCTCCACTTT

v_call: TRBV29-1
j_call: TRBJ2-3
clone_size: NA
d_call: NA
cdr3_aa: CSVADRSTDTQYF
cdr3_nt: TGCAGCGTGGCCGACAGGAGCACAGATACGCAGTATTTT

v_call: TRBV15
j_call: TRBJ2-5
clone_size: NA
d_call: TRBD2
cdr3_aa: CATSRGLAGGKTQYF
cdr3_nt: TGTGCCACCAGCCGGGGACTAGCGGGGGGAAAGACCCAGTACTTC

v_call: TRBV30
j_call: TRBJ2-7
clone_size: NA
d_call: TRBD2
cdr3_aa: CAWSVGGSGYEQYF
cdr3_nt: TGTGCCTGGAGTGTTGGCGGGAGCGGGTACGAGCAGTACTTC

v_call: TRBV14
j_call: TRBJ1-3
clone_size: NA
d_call: NA
cdr3_aa: CASSQGIPGRPSGNTIYF
cdr3_nt: TGTGCCAGCAGCCAAGGGATCCCCGGGAGACCCTCTGGAAACACCATATATTTT

v_call: TRBV3-1/TRBV3-2
j_call: TRBJ1-3
clone_size: NA
d_call: NA
cdr3_aa: CASSPGAGSSGNTIYF
cdr3_nt: TGTGCCAGCAGCCCTGGTGCGGGGAGCTCTGGAAACACCATATATTTT

v_call: TRBV6-7
j_call: TRBJ1-1
clone_size: NA
d_call: NA
cdr3_aa: CASTSLNTEAFF
cdr3_nt: TGTGCCAGCACTTCTTTGAACACTGAAGCTTTCTTT

v_call: TRBV5-1
j_call: TRBJ1-6
clone_size: NA
d_call: TRBD1
cdr3_aa: CASSPTGGNSPLHF
cdr3_nt: TGCGCCAGCAGCCCGACAGGGGGCAACTCACCCCTCCACTTT

v_call: TRBV7-2
j_call: TRBJ2-7
clone_size: NA
d_call: TRBD2
cdr3_aa: CASSPGTSGVYEQYF
cdr3_nt: TGTGCCAGCAGCCCAGGGACTAGCGGGGTCTACGAGCAGTACTTC

v_call: TRBV6-6
j_call: TRBJ2-1
clone_size: NA
d_call: NA
cdr3_aa: CASSSSGFGNEQFF
cdr3_nt: TGTGCCAGCAGCTCATCAGGATTTGGCAATGAGCAGTTCTTC

v_call: TRBV5-4
j_call: TRBJ2-5
clone_size: few
d_call: NA
cdr3_aa: CASIRTTGEETQYF
cdr3_nt: TGTGCCAGCATCCGGACTACGGGAGAAGAGACCCAGTACTTC

v_call: TRBV28
j_call: TRBJ1-5
clone_size: NA
d_call: NA
cdr3_aa: CASSSQVYSNQPQHF
cdr3_nt: TGTGCCAGCAGTTCCCAGGTTTATAGCAATCAGCCCCAGCATTTT

v_call: TRBV5-1
j_call: TRBJ2-2
clone_size: NA
d_call: TRBD2
cdr3_aa: CASSWRVRTSQNTGELFF
cdr3_nt: TGCGCCAGCAGCTGGCGGGTAAGGACTAGTCAGAACACCGGGGAGCTGTTTTTT

v_call: TRBV19
j_call: TRBJ1-5
clone_size: NA
d_call: NA
cdr3_aa: CASKLGRAGQPQHF
cdr3_nt: TGTGCCAGTAAATTAGGCAGGGCAGGTCAGCCCCAGCATTTT

v_call: TRBV2
j_call: TRBJ2-7
clone_size: NA
d_call: NA
cdr3_aa: CASRAAYEQYF
cdr3_nt: TGTGCCAGCAGGGCCGCCTACGAGCAGTACTTC

v_call: TRBV21-1
j_call: TRBJ2-7
clone_size: NA
d_call: NA
cdr3_aa: CASSVSGASYEQYF
cdr3_nt: TGTGCCAGCAGCGTTTCAGGTGCCTCCTACGAGCAGTACTTC

v_call: TRBV11-3
j_call: TRBJ2-3
clone_size: once
d_call: TRBD2
cdr3_aa: CASSSPGGGAADTQYF
cdr3_nt: TGTGCCAGCAGCTCCCCAGGCGGGGGGGCCGCAGATACGCAGTATTTT

v_call: TRBV5-4
j_call: TRBJ2-7
clone_size: few
d_call: TRBD1
cdr3_aa: CASSNADRGSEQYF
cdr3_nt: TGTGCCAGCAGCAACGCTGACAGGGGTTCCGAGCAGTACTTC

v_call: TRBV13
j_call: TRBJ2-7
clone_size: NA
d_call: NA
cdr3_aa: CASSPSAGQWDYEQYF
cdr3_nt: TGTGCCAGCAGCCCGTCGGCGGGACAGTGGGACTACGAGCAGTACTTC

v_call: TRBV18
j_call: TRBJ2-1
clone_size: NA
d_call: TRBD2
cdr3_aa: CASSPVFGTSGALGQFF
cdr3_nt: TGTGCCAGCTCACCAGTTTTTGGGACTAGCGGGGCCCTAGGGCAGTTCTTC

v_call: TRBV3-1/TRBV3-2
j_call: TRBJ2-5
clone_size: NA
d_call: NA
cdr3_aa: CASSQAVAETQYF
cdr3_nt: TGTGCCAGCAGCCAAGCAGTGGCAGAGACCCAGTACTTC

v_call: TRBV18
j_call: TRBJ2-7
clone_size: NA
d_call: NA
cdr3_aa: CASSPDTYEQYF
cdr3_nt: TGTGCCAGCTCACCGGACACGTACGAGCAGTACTTC

v_call: TRBV19
j_call: TRBJ1-1
clone_size: NA
d_call: NA
cdr3_aa: CASTPLLGGYTEAFF
cdr3_nt: TGTGCCAGTACACCCCTCCTCGGGGGGTACACTGAAGCTTTCTTT

v_call: TRBV7-3
j_call: TRBJ2-7
clone_size: NA
d_call: TRBD2
cdr3_aa: CASSLTGTNAYEQYF
cdr3_nt: TGTGCCAGCAGCTTGACCGGGACTAACGCCTACGAGCAGTACTTC

v_call: TRBV7-2
j_call: TRBJ2-1
clone_size: many
d_call: TRBD2
cdr3_aa: CASSWTSGVYNEQFF
cdr3_nt: TGTGCCAGCAGTTGGACTAGCGGAGTATACAATGAGCAGTTCTTC

v_call: TRBV24-1
j_call: TRBJ1-2
clone_size: NA
d_call: TRBD1
cdr3_aa: CATSDLTGGLNQGATYGYTF
cdr3_nt: TGTGCCACCAGTGATTTAACCGGGGGTCTGAACCAGGGGGCCACCTATGGCTACACCTTC

v_call: TRBV23-1
j_call: TRBJ2-5
clone_size: NA
d_call: TRBD2
cdr3_aa: CASSPRSSGGQETQYF
cdr3_nt: TGCGCCAGCAGTCCTCGGTCTAGCGGGGGACAAGAGACCCAGTACTTC

v_call: TRBV10-3
j_call: TRBJ1-1
clone_size: NA
d_call: TRBD1
cdr3_aa: CAISVQQGAGTEAFF
cdr3_nt: TGTGCCATCAGTGTGCAGCAGGGGGCAGGAACTGAAGCTTTCTTT

v_call: TRBV5-1
j_call: TRBJ2-5
clone_size: few
d_call: TRBD1
cdr3_aa: CASIGTGGGETQYF
cdr3_nt: TGCGCCAGCATAGGGACAGGAGGTGGAGAGACCCAGTACTTC

v_call: TRBV18
j_call: TRBJ2-5
clone_size: NA
d_call: NA
cdr3_aa: CASSPLKLQMGGETQYF
cdr3_nt: TGTGCCAGCTCACCCCTGAAATTGCAAATGGGAGGAGAGACCCAGTACTTC

v_call: TRBV9
j_call: TRBJ1-2
clone_size: few
d_call: TRBD1
cdr3_aa: CASSAHRGLRGYTF
cdr3_nt: TGTGCCAGCAGCGCTCACAGGGGCCTTCGAGGCTACACCTTC

v_call: TRBV5-4
j_call: TRBJ2-7
clone_size: few
d_call: NA
cdr3_aa: CASSLQGTSYEQYF
cdr3_nt: TGTGCCAGCAGCTTGCAGGGTACCTCCTACGAGCAGTACTTC

v_call: TRBV24-1
j_call: TRBJ2-1
clone_size: NA
d_call: TRBD2
cdr3_aa: CATSGGSGGPNNEQFF
cdr3_nt: TGTGCCACCAGTGGCGGTAGCGGGGGGCCTAACAATGAGCAGTTCTTC

v_call: TRBV6-5
j_call: TRBJ2-3
clone_size: NA
d_call: TRBD1
cdr3_aa: CASRGTGGHVDTQYF
cdr3_nt: TGTGCCAGCAGGGGGACAGGGGGTCATGTAGATACGCAGTATTTT

v_call: TRBV10-3
j_call: TRBJ2-3
clone_size: NA
d_call: TRBD2
cdr3_aa: CATRPGLATDTQYF
cdr3_nt: TGTGCCACTCGTCCGGGACTAGCCACAGATACGCAGTATTTT

v_call: TRBV12-3/TRBV12-4
j_call: TRBJ2-1
clone_size: NA
d_call: NA
cdr3_aa: CASLGTNYNEQFF
cdr3_nt: TGTGCCAGCCTCGGGACAAATTACAATGAGCAGTTCTTC

v_call: TRBV5-5
j_call: TRBJ1-1
clone_size: NA
d_call: NA
cdr3_aa: CASSAGTGINTEAFF
cdr3_nt: TGTGCCAGCAGCGCGGGTACAGGGATCAACACTGAAGCTTTCTTT

v_call: TRBV10-3
j_call: TRBJ2-2
clone_size: few
d_call: TRBD1
cdr3_aa: CAISELGQGAGGELFF
cdr3_nt: TGTGCCATCAGTGAGTTAGGACAGGGGGCCGGCGGGGAGCTGTTTTTT

v_call: TRBV11-2
j_call: TRBJ1-3
clone_size: once
d_call: NA
cdr3_aa: CASSLGGVGGNTIYF
cdr3_nt: TGTGCCAGCAGCTTGGGGGGAGTTGGTGGAAACACCATATATTTT

v_call: TRBV7-2
j_call: TRBJ2-1
clone_size: NA
d_call: NA
cdr3_aa: CASSSSVGGWDNEQFF
cdr3_nt: TGTGCCAGCAGCTCCAGTGTGGGGGGTTGGGACAATGAGCAGTTCTTC

v_call: TRBV11-3
j_call: TRBJ2-1
clone_size: NA
d_call: NA
cdr3_aa: CASSLVAGAHNEQFF
cdr3_nt: TGTGCCAGCAGCTTAGTGGCGGGGGCACACAATGAGCAGTTCTTC

v_call: TRBV3-1/TRBV3-2
j_call: TRBJ2-3
clone_size: NA
d_call: TRBD2
cdr3_aa: CASSHLRGGVTDTQYF
cdr3_nt: TGTGCCAGCAGCCACCTGCGGGGGGGGGTCACAGATACGCAGTATTTT

v_call: TRBV19
j_call: TRBJ2-3
clone_size: NA
d_call: TRBD2
cdr3_aa: CASSVLGTRPDTQYF
cdr3_nt: TGTGCCAGTAGTGTCCTGGGGACTAGGCCAGATACGCAGTATTTT

v_call: TRBV7-2
j_call: TRBJ2-1
clone_size: NA
d_call: TRBD2
cdr3_aa: CASGRANEQFF
cdr3_nt: TGTGCCAGCGGGAGGGCCAATGAGCAGTTCTTC

v_call: TRBV6-2/TRBV6-3
j_call: TRBJ2-3
clone_size: NA
d_call: TRBD1
cdr3_aa: CASSIGQVTDTQYF
cdr3_nt: TGTGCCAGCAGTATCGGACAGGTAACAGATACGCAGTATTTT

v_call: TRBV5-4
j_call: TRBJ2-1
clone_size: once
d_call: NA
cdr3_aa: CASSYSSDEQFF
cdr3_nt: TGTGCCAGCAGCTATAGTAGCGATGAGCAGTTCTTC

v_call: TRBV11-3
j_call: TRBJ2-3
clone_size: NA
d_call: NA
cdr3_aa: CASSLHPSVGDTQYF
cdr3_nt: TGTGCCAGCAGCTTGCATCCTAGCGTCGGAGATACGCAGTATTTT